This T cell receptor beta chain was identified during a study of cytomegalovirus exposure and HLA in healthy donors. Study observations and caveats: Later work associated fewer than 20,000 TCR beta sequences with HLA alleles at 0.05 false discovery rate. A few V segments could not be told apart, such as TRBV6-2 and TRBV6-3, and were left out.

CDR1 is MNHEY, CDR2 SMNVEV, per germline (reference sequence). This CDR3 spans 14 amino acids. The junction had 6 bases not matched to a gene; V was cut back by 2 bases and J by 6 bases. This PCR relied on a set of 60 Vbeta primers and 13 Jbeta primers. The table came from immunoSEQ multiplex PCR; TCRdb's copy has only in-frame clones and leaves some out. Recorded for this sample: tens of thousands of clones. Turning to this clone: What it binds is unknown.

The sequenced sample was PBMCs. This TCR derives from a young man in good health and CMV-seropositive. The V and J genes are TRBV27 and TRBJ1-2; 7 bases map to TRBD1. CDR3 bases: TGTGCCAGCAGTTTAGGCAGGGGGTTCAATGGCTACACCTTC. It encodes CASSLGRGFNGYTF.